The 9 T cell receptor beta chains listed next were all sequenced from one sample in a study of blood T cell repertoires in COVID-19. Assay used: immunoSEQ multiplex PCR; TCRdb lists only in-frame clones, some missing. The sample contains under 300,000 clones, 86% of which appear only once. Source material: peripheral blood. These receptors were collected from a woman in her thirties with COVID-19, enrolled during active disease.

This clone was observed a handful of times. V usage is TRBV5-1 and J usage is TRBJ2-3; D might be TRBD1 (6 bases). This CDR3 has 12 amino acids. V gave up 7 bases and J gave up 4 bases, with 10 bases separating them. Germline CDR1 and CDR2: SGHRS and YFSETQ. The CDR3 DNA follows: TGCGCCAGCTCACAGGGTGCAGATACGCAGTATTTT. Translation gives CASSQGADTQYF.

This clone was picked up one time. The V and J genes are TRBV4-1 and TRBJ2-1; a weak D match, TRBD1 (5 bases). The V gene's germline CDR1 is MGHRA and CDR2 YSYEKL. The CDR3 sequence is 14 residues long. Trimming removed 0 bases at V and 15 bases at J, with 18 bases between. CDR3 DNA sequence: TGCGCCAGCAGCCAAGATCGACAGACCCCCCGTCGGTTCTTC. Residues: CASSQDRQTPRRFF.

The V and J genes are TRBV13 and TRBJ2-1; D is possibly TRBD1 (6 bases). Looked up from germline, CDR1 is PRHDT and CDR2 is FYEKMQ (reference sequence). The CDR3 runs 15 residues. Trimming took off 3 bases at V and 8 bases at J, with 17 bases between the two ends. In DNA form, the CDR3 reads TGTGCCAGCAGCTTCAACAGGGTGATGTCGTATGAGCAGTTCTTC. Residues: CASSFNRVMSYEQFF.

This clone was detected a few times. The V call is TRBV11-2, the J call TRBJ2-7; TRBD1 aligns across 7 bases. The V gene end was trimmed by 2 bases and the J gene end by 7 bases; junction bases not matched to a gene: 8. CDR1 is SGHAT, CDR2 FQNNGV, per germline. This CDR3 contains 14 residues. CDR3 DNA: TGTGCCAGCAGCTTAAGGTGGGACAGCATTGAGCAGTACTTC. Translated: CASSLRWDSIEQYF.

CDR3 bases: TGTGCCAGCAGGGAGGGACTACCACTCGAGCAGTACTTC. Translation gives CASREGLPLEQYF. The rearrangement uses TRBV2 and TRBJ2-7; 7 bases are shared with TRBD2. The germline V gene encodes CDR1 SNHLY and CDR2 FYNNEI. J lost 6 bases, V lost 6 bases, and 8 bases had no gene match. This CDR3 spans 13 amino acids.

CDR3 sequence: CASSFLLAGRADTQYF. CDR3 nucleotide sequence: TGTGCCAGCAGCTTTCTACTAGCGGGGAGGGCAGATACGCAGTATTTT. The J gene is TRBJ2-3, the V gene TRBV7-9, with 10 bases matching TRBD2. Trimming removed 3 bases from V and 4 bases from J; junction bases left unmatched: 7. This CDR3 region has 16 residues. Germline V gives CDR1 SEHNR, CDR2 FQNEAQ (reference sequence).

The chain employs TRBV10-3 and TRBJ2-7; TRBD2 matches 7 bases. Unmatched junction bases numbered 1, after V lost 2 bases and J lost 3 bases. The CDR3 consists of 13 residues. Germline lookup yields CDR1 ENHRY and CDR2 SYGVKD. In DNA form, the CDR3 reads TGTGCCATCAGTGAGGGGACTAACTACGAGCAGTACTTC. Encoded protein: CAISEGTNYEQYF.

The count of this clone is one. The V and J genes are TRBV10-3 and TRBJ1-2; no reliable D call. V gave up 6 bases and J gave up 6 bases, with 11 bases separating them. Germline lookup yields CDR1 ENHRY and CDR2 SYGVKD. The CDR3 totals 12 residues. The CDR3 DNA follows: TGTGCCATCAGATCGTGGGGAGATGGCTACACCTTC. Residues: CAIRSWGDGYTF.

Only a few counts were recorded for this clone. This chain links TRBV5-4 with TRBJ2-3, with 11 bases lining up with TRBD1. The CDR3 contains 16 residues. Looked up from germline, CDR1 is SGHNT and CDR2 is YYREEE (reference sequence). After removal of 3 bases from V and 3 bases from J, the junction contained 6 bases not matched to a gene. The CDR3 sequence is CASSYRTGGKTDTQYF. The CDR3 bases are TGTGCCAGCAGCTATAGGACAGGGGGCAAAACAGATACGCAGTATTTT.